Described below is a single T cell receptor (beta chain) sequence and its context. This clonotype was recorded at least ten times. What this receptor recognizes is not known. Within one base of it there is no much larger clone, and no base qualities were kept. The source of the sample is a study of T-cell memory formation after mild COVID-19 (dated by TCRdb to the early 2020s). For the study in its entirety: Most TCR sequence clusters were specific to one of the two donors. In a couple of donors, T-cell clones that expanded and contracted after mild COVID-19 were tracked by sequencing TCRalpha and TCRbeta repertoires over time. Two young, previously healthy adult volunteers, one female and one male, were included in the cohort.

Ficoll-Paque density gradient centrifugation was used to isolate PBMCs. CDR3 length: 13 amino acids, cysteine to phenylalanine. Left in the record is the CDR3 DNA by itself, 39 bases read in frame from the first base. In the germline V gene (reference sequence), CDR1 corresponds to LNHDA and CDR2 to SQIVND. Between the V and J ends, shortened by 3 bases and 1 base respectively, the junction contains 6 bases. The reads were generated on an Illumina NovaSeq 6000. TCRalpha and TCRbeta cDNA libraries were constructed by 5'RACE with constant-segment primers, with sample barcodes and unique molecular identifiers being introduced. Trizol reagent was used to extract RNA from every sample. The libraries were amplified in two PCR steps, and the second step added a second sample barcode and Illumina TruSeq adapters. Libraries were sequenced on an Illumina NovaSeq with 2 x 150 bp paired-end reads. The original methods were these. The reads were demultiplexed and collapsed into UMI-guided consensus sequences using migec v1.2.7. Using mixcr v2.1.11, UMI consensuses were aligned to TRA and TRB V and J templates and then assembled into clonotypes. A clonotype was counted as expanded or contracted only when both edgeR and NoisET called the clonotype significant, with the noise models trained on biological replicates. For edgeR calls, the thresholds were a false discovery rate-adjusted p below 0.01 and a log2 fold-change of 1. As an exploratory analysis of dynamics, PCA with hierarchical clustering was applied to max-normalized trajectories of the 1000 most abundant clonotypes. The CD4 or CD8 phenotype of responding clones was assigned using the separately sequenced CD4+ and CD8+ repertoires. TCRdb handled the public reads itself, with Q25 trimming in fastp and clone calling in MiXCR, and kept productive beta chains. Each entry is one CDR3 protein sequence, shown with its most common DNA and genes. The V and J calls were determined by TCRdb, not by the authors. The sample table contains 350,000 to 400,000 distinct CDR3 sequences; only one count was recorded for 13% to 15% of them. Of the sample, roughly 22% falls within the top ten clones.

Points the paper makes about the study in general: Contracting CD4+ clones were located mainly in the CM and EM memory subsets, whereas CD8+ clones were found to be enriched in EMRA. Clones contracting from day 15 to 85 had balanced CD4/CD8 phenotypes, while a second wave expanding from day 15 to 37 was biased towards CD4+. Some responding clones were detected in pre-infection memory, which suggested that pre-existing cross-reactive memory T cells had joined the SARS-CoV-2 response. The study included only a couple of mild cases, and larger cohorts that include severe cases with pre-infection samples were judged to be necessary. SARS-CoV-2 specificity was not confirmed for the second-wave clones peaking on day 37.

This receptor was identified in a man younger than 35 who had mild COVID-19 (a few samples of this study predate the infection). The sample titles of this study are shuffled in the database, so cell type and time point are left out; the donor was told from shared clones. The sequence joins TRBV19 to TRBJ1-1; the D gene cannot be resolved reliably. The sample was PBMCs or a T cell subset sorted from them (not recorded which). The nucleotides read TGTGCCAGTAGTATTTCTGGGAACACTGAAGCTTTCTTT. Its protein reads: CASSISGNTEAFF.